Below, 17 T cell receptor beta chains from the same sample are listed, as sequenced in a study of T cell changes during pregnancy in multiple sclerosis. Here immunoSEQ multiplex PCR was the method, and the copy in TCRdb shows in-frame clones only, minus some. The repertoire consists of some 70,000 clones, with roughly nine tenths occurring once and the leading ten covering about 3.5%. This material consisted of peripheral blood, taken before pregnancy. These receptors were collected from a female donor with multiple sclerosis, enrolled in a pregnancy study.

The rearrangement uses TRBV6-1 and TRBJ2-3, with D maybe TRBD1 (6 bases). From germline, CDR1 is MNHNS and CDR2 SASEGT. CDR3 size: 15 residues. V lost 11 bases to trimming and J lost 3 bases, with 21 bases between them. CDR3 sequence reads: CAGKTGNRLTDTQYF. CDR3 in DNA: TGTGCCGGAAAAACAGGGAACCGGTTGACAGATACGCAGTATTTT.

In its sample, this clone was seen a few times. The gene calls are TRBV27 and TRBJ2-7, with TRBD1 matching over 7 bases. The V and J ends lost 3 bases and 5 bases, in that order; junction bases with no gene match: 4. The germline gives CDR1 MNHEY, CDR2 SMNVEV (reference sequence). The CDR3 runs 13 residues. The CDR3 nucleotides read TGTGCCAGCAGTTTGACAGGGATCCACGAGCAGTACTTC. Its protein product is CASSLTGIHEQYF.

This chain joins TRBV6-5 and TRBJ1-5; D may be TRBD1 (5 bases). Germline V lookup: CDR1 MNHEY, CDR2 SVGAGI. The CDR3 loop spans 14 amino acids. Trimming cost V 6 bases and J 6 bases, with 15 bases left between them. This chain's CDR3 is CASSSGGKGQPQHF. The CDR3 DNA sequence: TGTGCCAGCAGCAGCGGGGGTAAGGGTCAGCCCCAGCATTTT.

This chain joins TRBV5-1 and TRBJ2-2; D might be TRBD1 (7 bases). Between the trimmed V and J ends, which lost 4 bases and 5 bases, there was a span of 9 bases. Per germline, CDR1 SGHRS and CDR2 YFSETQ. The CDR3 is made up of 13 amino acids. CDR3 DNA: TGCGCCAGCAGCCCAGGGGGGACCGGGGAGCTGTTTTTT. Encoded protein: CASSPGGTGELFF. Full variable domain (remainder filled in from reference TRBV5-1 and TRBJ2-2): KAGVTQTPRYLIKTRGQQVTLSCSPISGHRSVSWYQQTPGQGLQFLFEYFSETQRNKGNFPGRFSGRQFSNSRSEMNVSTLELGDSALYLCASSPGGTGELFFGEGSRLTVL.

CDR3 DNA sequence: TGTGCCAGCACCTGGACAGGGGAACCCTACAATGAGCAGTTCTTC. Protein sequence: CASTWTGEPYNEQFF. The V gene is TRBV6-1, the J gene TRBJ2-1; 9 bases line up with TRBD1. Germline V CDR1 and CDR2: MNHNS, SASEGT. Germline trimming cut 7 bases from V and 2 bases from J; bases unmatched to any gene: 6. The CDR3 sequence is 15 residues long.

In this sample, this clone is medium-sized. This chain uses TRBV29-1 with TRBJ1-3; D remains unclear. The V gene's germline CDR1 is SQVTM and CDR2 ANQGSEA. CDR3 size: 11 residues. V was trimmed by 6 bases and J by 4 bases, leaving 7 bases between them. CDR3 nucleotides: TGCAGCGTCCTGGAGGGAAACACCATATATTTT. It codes for CSVLEGNTIYF.

The rearrangement joins TRBV7-2 to TRBJ1-1; 8 positions match TRBD1. The CDR3 has 13 residues. With V trimmed by 4 bases and J by 4 bases, 2 bases remained unmatched. Per germline, CDR1 SGHTA and CDR2 FQGNSA. CDR3 in amino acids: CASSSGGGTEAFF. CDR3 bases: TGTGCCAGCAGCTCAGGGGGCGGCACTGAAGCTTTCTTT.

This clone was observed a single time. The V call is TRBV29-1, the J call TRBJ2-5, with 8 bases fitting TRBD1. From germline, CDR1 is SQVTM and CDR2 ANQGSEA. This CDR3 region has 15 residues. Trimming cost V 5 bases and J 5 bases; bases outside gene matches: 13. As DNA, the CDR3 is TGCAGCGTTAGGCGCCAGGGGGCCCTCGGGGAGACCCAGTACTTC. Translating gives CSVRRQGALGETQYF.

This sequence joins TRBV2 and TRBJ1-1; D not certain. The CDR3 extends over 13 amino acids. The V gene lost 8 bases and the J gene lost 11 bases, with 21 bases spanning the gap. In germline, CDR1 is SNHLY, CDR2 FYNNEI. CDR3 residues: CASGTTESLSAFF. The CDR3 DNA is TGTGCCAGCGGAACCACAGAGTCCTTGTCGGCTTTCTTT.

The V gene is TRBV19, the J gene TRBJ2-7; 10 bases are shared with TRBD2. CDR1 and CDR2 from the germline V gene are LNHDA and SQIVND (reference sequence). V lost 3 bases and J lost 0; bases outside the gene matches: 8. CDR3 length equals 17 residues. The CDR3 here is CASSIRTSGDSSYEQYF. The CDR3 DNA follows: TGTGCCAGTAGTATCCGGACTAGCGGAGACAGCTCCTACGAGCAGTACTTC.

The chain employs TRBV5-6 and TRBJ2-3; the D is unclear. V was pared by 0 bases and J by 3 bases, with 8 bases between. Per the germline V gene, CDR1 is SGHDT and CDR2 is YYEEEE. The CDR3 contains 14 residues. The CDR3 reads CASSLDPATDTQYF. As DNA, the CDR3 is TGTGCCAGCAGCTTGGATCCAGCGACAGATACGCAGTATTTT.

The chain employs TRBV7-9 and TRBJ1-1; no clear D. The CDR3 covers 13 residues. Germline V gene sequence: CDR1 SEHNR, CDR2 FQNEAQ (reference sequence). Trimming removed 2 bases from V and 3 bases from J, with 7 bases in between. CDR3: CASSLREYTEAFF. CDR3 nucleotides: TGTGCCAGCAGCTTACGAGAATACACTGAAGCTTTCTTT.

The chain uses TRBV4-2 and TRBJ1-2; the match to TRBD1 covers 11 bases. From germline, CDR1 is LGHNA and CDR2 YNFKEQ. The V gene end was trimmed by 3 bases and the J gene end by 4 bases; junction bases not matched to a gene: 4. The CDR3 loop spans 15 amino acids. CDR3 sequence: CASSQGGTGGYGYTF. The DNA for the CDR3 is TGTGCCAGCAGCCAGGGAGGGACAGGGGGCTATGGCTACACCTTC.

The chain links TRBV6-5 to TRBJ1-1, with D maybe TRBD1 (5 bases). Germline lookup yields CDR1 MNHEY and CDR2 SVGAGI. The ends were cut back, 5 bases at V and 6 bases at J, with 13 bases in the middle. This CDR3 contains 13 residues. The chain's CDR3 is CASSTYGGAEAFF. CDR3 nucleotides: TGTGCCAGCAGTACCTATGGAGGGGCTGAAGCTTTCTTT.

The rearrangement joins TRBV16 to TRBJ1-5; D perhaps matches TRBD1 (6 bases). The germline CDR1 and CDR2 sequences are KGHSY and FQNENV. The ends were cut back, 0 bases at V and 2 bases at J, with 14 bases in the middle. The CDR3 has 17 residues. CDR3 region: CASSQSYGRGGNQPQHF. The CDR3 nucleotides read TGTGCCAGCAGCCAATCTTACGGCAGGGGAGGCAATCAGCCCCAGCATTTT.

V usage is TRBV6-5 and J usage is TRBJ1-2; TRBD1 matches at 8 bases. The CDR3 contains 14 residues. The germline CDR1 and CDR2 sequences are MNHEY and SVGAGI. J gave up 3 bases and V 6 bases, and 6 bases lay outside the gene matches. CDR3 coding DNA: TGTGCCAGCAGCCGAGACAGGGGCGACTATGGCTACACCTTC. Protein: CASSRDRGDYGYTF.

The rearrangement joins TRBV5-6 to TRBJ2-3; a weak D match, TRBD1 (6 bases). This CDR3 spans 15 amino acids. The V end was cut by 0 bases, the J end by 4 bases, with 12 bases between. The germline V gene has CDR1 SGHDT and CDR2 YYEEEE. DNA of the CDR3: TGTGCCAGCAGCTTGGCAGAGGGGGAACCAGATACGCAGTATTTT. As protein: CASSLAEGEPDTQYF.